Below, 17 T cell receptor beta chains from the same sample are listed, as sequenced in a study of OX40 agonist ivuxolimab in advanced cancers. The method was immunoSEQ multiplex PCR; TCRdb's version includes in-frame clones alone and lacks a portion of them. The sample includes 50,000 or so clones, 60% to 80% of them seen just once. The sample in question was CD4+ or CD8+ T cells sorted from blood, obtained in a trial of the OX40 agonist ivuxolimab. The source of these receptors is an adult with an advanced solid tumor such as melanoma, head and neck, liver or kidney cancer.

This chain's CDR3 is CASSWGLAQETQYF. The CDR3 nucleotides are TGCGCCAGCAGCTGGGGACTAGCGCAAGAGACCCAGTACTTC. The genes are TRBV5-1 and TRBJ2-5, with 10 nucleotides matching TRBD2. This CDR3 spans 14 amino acids. Germline V gene data show CDR1 as SGHRS and CDR2 as YFSETQ. Losses at the gene ends were 3 bases for V and 2 bases for J; bases not matched to a gene: 1. Together with reference TRBV5-1 and TRBJ2-5, the CDR3 gives the full variable domain: KAGVTQTPRYLIKTRGQQVTLSCSPISGHRSVSWYQQTPGQGLQFLFEYFSETQRNKGNFPGRFSGRQFSNSRSEMNVSTLELGDSALYLCASSWGLAQETQYFGPGTRLLVL.

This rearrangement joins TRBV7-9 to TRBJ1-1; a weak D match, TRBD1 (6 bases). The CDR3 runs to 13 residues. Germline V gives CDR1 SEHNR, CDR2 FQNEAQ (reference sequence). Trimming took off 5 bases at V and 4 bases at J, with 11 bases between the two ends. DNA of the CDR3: TGTGCCAGCAGCCCTACAGGGTTCACTGAAGCTTTCTTT. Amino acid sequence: CASSPTGFTEAFF.

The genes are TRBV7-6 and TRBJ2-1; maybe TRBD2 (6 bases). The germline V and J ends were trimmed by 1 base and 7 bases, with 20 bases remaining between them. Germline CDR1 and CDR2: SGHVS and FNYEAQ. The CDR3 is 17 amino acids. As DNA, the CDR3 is TGTGCCAGCAGCTTAGACAAAAGTAGCGGAGTGGGGAATGAGCAGTTCTTC. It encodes CASSLDKSSGVGNEQFF.

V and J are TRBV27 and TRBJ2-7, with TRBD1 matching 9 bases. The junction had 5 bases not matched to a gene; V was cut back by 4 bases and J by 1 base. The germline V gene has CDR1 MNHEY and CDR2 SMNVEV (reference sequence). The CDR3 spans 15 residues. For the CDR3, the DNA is TGTGCCAGCAGTTCCGGACAGGGGATTTCCTACGAGCAGTACTTC. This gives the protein CASSSGQGISYEQYF.

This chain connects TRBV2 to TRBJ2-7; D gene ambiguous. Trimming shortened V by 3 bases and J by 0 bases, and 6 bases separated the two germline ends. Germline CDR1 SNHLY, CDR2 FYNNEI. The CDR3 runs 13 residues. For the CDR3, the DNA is TGTGCCAGCAGTGATAGGTACTCCTACGAGCAGTACTTC. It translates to CASSDRYSYEQYF.

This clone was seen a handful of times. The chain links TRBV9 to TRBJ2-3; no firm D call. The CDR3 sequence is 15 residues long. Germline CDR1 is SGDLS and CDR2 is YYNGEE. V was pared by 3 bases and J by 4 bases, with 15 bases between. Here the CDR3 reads CASSASTYGADTQYF. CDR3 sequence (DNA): TGTGCCAGCAGCGCCTCGACCTATGGGGCAGATACGCAGTATTTT.

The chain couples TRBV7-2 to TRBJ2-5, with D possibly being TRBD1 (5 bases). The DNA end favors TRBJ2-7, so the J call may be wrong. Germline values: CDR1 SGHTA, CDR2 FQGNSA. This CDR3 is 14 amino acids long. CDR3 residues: CASSLTGATYEQYF. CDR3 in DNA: TGTGCCAGCAGCTTAACAGGAGCCACCTACGAGCAGTACTTC.

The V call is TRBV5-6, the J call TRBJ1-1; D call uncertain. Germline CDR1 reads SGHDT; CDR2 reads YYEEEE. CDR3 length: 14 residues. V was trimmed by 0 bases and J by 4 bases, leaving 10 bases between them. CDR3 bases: TGTGCCAGCAGCTTGGAGGGATTGGGCACTGAAGCTTTCTTT. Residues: CASSLEGLGTEAFF.

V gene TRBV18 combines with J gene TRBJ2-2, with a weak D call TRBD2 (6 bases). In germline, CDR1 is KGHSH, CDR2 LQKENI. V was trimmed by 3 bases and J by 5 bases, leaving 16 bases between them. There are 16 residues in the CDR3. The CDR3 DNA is TGTGCCAGCTCACCGGATCGGGAGAGGCAAACCGGGGAGCTGTTTTTT. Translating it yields CASSPDRERQTGELFF. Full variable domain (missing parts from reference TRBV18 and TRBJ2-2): NAGVMQNPRHLVRRRGQEARLRCSPMKGHSHVYWYRQLPEEGLKFMVYLQKENIIDESGMPKERFSAEFPKEGPSILRIQQVVRGDSAAYFCASSPDRERQTGELFFGEGSRLTVL.

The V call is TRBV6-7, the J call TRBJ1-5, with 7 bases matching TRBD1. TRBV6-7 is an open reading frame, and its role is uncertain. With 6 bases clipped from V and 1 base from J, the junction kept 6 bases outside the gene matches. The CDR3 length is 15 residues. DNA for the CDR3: TGTGCCAGCAGAGACAGGGAGGGGAGCAATCAGCCCCAGCATTTT. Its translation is CASRDREGSNQPQHF.

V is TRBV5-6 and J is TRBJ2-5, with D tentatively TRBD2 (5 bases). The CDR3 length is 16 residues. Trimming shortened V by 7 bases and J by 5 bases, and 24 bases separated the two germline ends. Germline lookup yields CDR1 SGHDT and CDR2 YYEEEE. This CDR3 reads CASSRPERKGGETQYF. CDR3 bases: TGTGCCAGCTCTCGCCCGGAGCGGAAGGGTGGGGAGACCCAGTACTTC. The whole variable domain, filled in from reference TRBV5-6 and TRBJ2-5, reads DAGVTQSPTHLIKTRGQQVTLRCSPKSGHDTVSWYQQALGQGPQFIFQYYEEEERQRGNFPDRFSGHQFPNYSSELNVNALLLGDSALYLCASSRPERKGGETQYFGPGTRLLVL.

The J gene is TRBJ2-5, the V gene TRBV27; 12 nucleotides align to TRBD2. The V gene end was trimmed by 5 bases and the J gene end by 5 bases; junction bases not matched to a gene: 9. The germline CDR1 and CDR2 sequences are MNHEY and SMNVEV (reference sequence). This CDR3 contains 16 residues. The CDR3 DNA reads TGTGCCAGCAGTGCGCCGCGGACTAGCGGGGAGGAGACCCAGTACTTC. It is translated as CASSAPRTSGEETQYF.

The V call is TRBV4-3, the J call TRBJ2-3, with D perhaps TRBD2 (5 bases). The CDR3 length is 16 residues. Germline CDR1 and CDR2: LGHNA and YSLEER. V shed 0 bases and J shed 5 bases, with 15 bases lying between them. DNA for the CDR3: TGCGCCAGCAGCCAAGAGGGCTCCATAGAGGGAGATACGCAGTATTTT. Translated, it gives CASSQEGSIEGDTQYF.

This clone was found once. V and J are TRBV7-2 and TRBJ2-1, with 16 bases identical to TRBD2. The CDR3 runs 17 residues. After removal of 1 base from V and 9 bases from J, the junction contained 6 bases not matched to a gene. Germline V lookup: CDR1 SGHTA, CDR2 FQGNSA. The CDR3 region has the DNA TGTGCCAGCAGCTTAGAGGGGACTAGCGGGAGGGCCGGTGAGCAGTTCTTC. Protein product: CASSLEGTSGRAGEQFF.

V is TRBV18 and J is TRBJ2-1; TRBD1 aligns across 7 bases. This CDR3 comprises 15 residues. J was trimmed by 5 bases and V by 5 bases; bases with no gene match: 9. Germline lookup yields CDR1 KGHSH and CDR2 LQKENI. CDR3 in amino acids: CASSTRDSDDNEQFF. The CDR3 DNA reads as TGTGCCAGCTCAACCCGGGACAGTGACGACAATGAGCAGTTCTTC.

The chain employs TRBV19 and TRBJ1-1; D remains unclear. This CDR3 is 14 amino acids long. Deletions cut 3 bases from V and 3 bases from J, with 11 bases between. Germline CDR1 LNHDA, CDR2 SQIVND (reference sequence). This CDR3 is CASSIGFPDTEAFF. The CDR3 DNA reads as TGTGCCAGTAGTATTGGGTTCCCAGACACTGAAGCTTTCTTT.

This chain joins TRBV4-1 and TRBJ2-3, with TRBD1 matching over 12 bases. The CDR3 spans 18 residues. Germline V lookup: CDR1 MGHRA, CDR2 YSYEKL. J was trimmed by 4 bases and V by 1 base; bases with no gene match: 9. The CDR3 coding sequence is TGCGCCAGCAGCCAAGCCCCAACGGGGACAGGGGGCGCAGATACGCAGTATTTT. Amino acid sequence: CASSQAPTGTGGADTQYF.